This T cell receptor beta chain was sequenced during a study of graft-versus-host responses after intestinal transplantation. Findings of the study overall: GvH clones detected in recipient marrow included some appearing first in ileum or blood.

Some clones are missing from TCRdb's copy, which holds only in-frame ones; the method was immunoSEQ multiplex PCR. Of around 20,000 clones listed, over 75% are singletons. The CDR3 runs 16 residues. Germline loops: CDR1 SGHVS, CDR2 FNYEAQ. V was clipped by 2 bases and J by 0 bases, with 8 bases between them. With regard to this clone: Its antigen is unknown.

V and J are TRBV7-6 and TRBJ2-6; D gene uncertain. This material consisted of PBMCs, taken 14 days after transplant. The receptor comes from a human patient who received an intestinal transplant, so some T cells may come from the graft donor. CDR3: CASSLYSGSGANVLTF. For the CDR3, the DNA is TGTGCCAGCAGCTTATACTCCGGCTCTGGGGCCAACGTCCTGACTTTC.